This T cell receptor beta chain was found in a study of CXCR3-negative and CXCR3-positive naive CD8 T cells. The CDR3 contains 13 residues. It was by 5' RACE with UMI labels that the TRB cDNA libraries were prepared. With the 5' RACE reads reprocessed, TCRdb shows one record per CDR3 protein and no DNA. This table lists approximately 88,000 distinct CDR3 sequences. This TCR derives from a human donor in good health. Some clones in this sample may be carry-over from other donors' samples. J is TRBJ2-4 and V is TRBV12-3 or TRBV12-4; the TRBD1 assignment by TCRdb is unverifiable without DNA. What was sequenced was naive CXCR3- CD8+ T cells from blood. Documented subset: CD45RO-CCR7+CD27+CD95- naive CD8+ T cells lacking CXCR3 (TNR3-). The CDR3 sequence: CASRPLDRPRLYF.